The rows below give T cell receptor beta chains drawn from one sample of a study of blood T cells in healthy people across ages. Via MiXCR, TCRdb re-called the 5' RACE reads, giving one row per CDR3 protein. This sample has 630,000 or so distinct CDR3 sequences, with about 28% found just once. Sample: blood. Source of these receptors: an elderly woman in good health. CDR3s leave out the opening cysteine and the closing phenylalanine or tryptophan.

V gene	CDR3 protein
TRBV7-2	ASSLRYHQPQH
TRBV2	ASSGGRGFQPQH
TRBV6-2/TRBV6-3	ASTFSGVRYEQY
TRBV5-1	ASSMEDTQY
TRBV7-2	ASSPGTGGRPQH
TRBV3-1	ASSPDKTGIQETQY
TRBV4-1	ASSQDGDTAIYGYT
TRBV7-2	ASSLVNLGNTIY
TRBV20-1	SAGPNNEQF
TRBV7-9	ASSSRDHYNEQF
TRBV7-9	ASSFSGHKETQY
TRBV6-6	ASSYAGGQGDTQY
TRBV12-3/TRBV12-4	ASSPTGSPYNEQF
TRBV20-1	SASQARGLQPQH
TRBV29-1	SVEGGLSSYNEQF
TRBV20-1	SARATAVRETQY